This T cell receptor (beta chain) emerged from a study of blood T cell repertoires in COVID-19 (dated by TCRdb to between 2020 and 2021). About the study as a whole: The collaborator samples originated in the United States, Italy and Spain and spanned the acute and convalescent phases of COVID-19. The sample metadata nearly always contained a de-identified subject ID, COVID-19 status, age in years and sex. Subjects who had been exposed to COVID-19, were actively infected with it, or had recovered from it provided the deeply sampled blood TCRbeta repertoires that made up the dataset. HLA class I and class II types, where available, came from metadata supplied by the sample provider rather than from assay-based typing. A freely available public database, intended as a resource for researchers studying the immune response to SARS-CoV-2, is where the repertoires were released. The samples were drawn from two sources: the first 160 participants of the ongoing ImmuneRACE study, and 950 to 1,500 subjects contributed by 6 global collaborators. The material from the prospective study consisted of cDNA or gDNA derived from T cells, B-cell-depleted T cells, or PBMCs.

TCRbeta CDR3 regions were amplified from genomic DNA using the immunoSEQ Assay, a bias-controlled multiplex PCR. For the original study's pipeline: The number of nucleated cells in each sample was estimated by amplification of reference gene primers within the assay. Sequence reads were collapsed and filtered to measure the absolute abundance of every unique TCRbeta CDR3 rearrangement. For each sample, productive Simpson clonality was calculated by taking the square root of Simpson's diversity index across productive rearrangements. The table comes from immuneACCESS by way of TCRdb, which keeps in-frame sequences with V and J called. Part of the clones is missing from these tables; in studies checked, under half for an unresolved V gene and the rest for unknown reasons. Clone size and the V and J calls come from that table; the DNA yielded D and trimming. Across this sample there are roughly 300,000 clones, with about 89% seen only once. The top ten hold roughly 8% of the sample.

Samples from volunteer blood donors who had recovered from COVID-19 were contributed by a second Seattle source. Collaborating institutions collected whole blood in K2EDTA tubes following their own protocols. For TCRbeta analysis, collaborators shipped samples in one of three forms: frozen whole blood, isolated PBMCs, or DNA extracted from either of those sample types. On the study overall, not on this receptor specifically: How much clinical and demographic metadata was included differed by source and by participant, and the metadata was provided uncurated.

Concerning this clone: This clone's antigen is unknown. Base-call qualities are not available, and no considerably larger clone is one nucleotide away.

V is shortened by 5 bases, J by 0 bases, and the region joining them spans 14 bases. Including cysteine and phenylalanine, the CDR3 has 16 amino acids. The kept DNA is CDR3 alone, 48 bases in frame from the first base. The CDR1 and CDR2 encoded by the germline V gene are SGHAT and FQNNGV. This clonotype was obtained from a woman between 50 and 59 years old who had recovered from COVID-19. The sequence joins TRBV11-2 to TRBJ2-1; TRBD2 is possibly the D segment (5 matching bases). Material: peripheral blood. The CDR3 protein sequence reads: CASSPPPGSSYNEQFF. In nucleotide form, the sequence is TGTGCCAGCAGCCCCCCCCCGGGGAGCTCCTACAATGAGCAGTTCTTC.